This passage covers 14 T cell receptor beta chains from one sample sequenced in a study of Graves' ophthalmopathy and Graves' hyperthyroidism. The study amplified TCR beta CDR3 regions using RNA transcripts. HTBI primers primed a first-round RT-PCR, and a second-round multiplex PCR followed. TCRdb reprocessed the multiplex PCR reads with MiXCR, giving one entry per CDR3 protein. The sample has roughly 350,000 distinct CDR3 sequences; 17% are singletons. The source material was peripheral blood. Every receptor here comes from an adult woman with stable Graves' hyperthyroidism.

The chain carries TRBV6-2 or TRBV6-3 and TRBJ2-7; D is perhaps TRBD2 (5 bases). There are 15 residues in the CDR3. Germline V gives CDR1 MNHEY, CDR2 SVGEGT. Here the CDR3 DNA reads TGTGCCAGCAGTTACTCGATAGCGAACTCCTACGAGCAGCACGTC. It yields the protein CASSYSIANSYEQHV.

This sequence joins TRBV6-2 or TRBV6-3 and TRBJ2-6; 10 bases fit TRBD2. CDR3 length equals 18 residues. Germline V gives CDR1 MNHEY, CDR2 SVGEGT. V gave up 5 bases and J gave up 3 bases; unmatched junction bases: 10. The CDR3 sequence is CASSSGLAVLGGANVLTF. CDR3 DNA sequence: TGTGCCAGCAGTAGTGGACTAGCGGTGCTAGGTGGGGCCAACGTCCTGACTTTC.

J is TRBJ2-2 and V is TRBV29-1, with 9 nucleotides matching TRBD2. The CDR3 runs 14 residues. With V trimmed by 4 bases and J by 0 bases, 0 bases remained unmatched. From germline, CDR1 is SQVTM and CDR2 ANQGSEA. The CDR3 sequence is CSVASGANTGELFF. The CDR3, as DNA: TGCAGCGTTGCTAGCGGGGCGAACACCGGGGAGCTGTTTTTT.

The table lists this clonotype with many counts. This chain links TRBV7-2 with TRBJ2-4, with D hard to call. The CDR3 contains 13 residues. V lost 1 base and J lost 8, with 9 bases in between. Germline values: CDR1 SGHTA, CDR2 FQGNSA. Here the CDR3 DNA reads TGTGCCAGCAGCTTAGACTGGTTAGACATTCAGTACTTC. This encodes CASSLDWLDIQYF.

In its sample, this clonotype was seen many times. The chain links TRBV20-1 to TRBJ2-2; 9 bases fit TRBD2. CDR3 size: 15 residues. Trimming at V came to 3 bases and at J to 5 bases, leaving 7 bases not matched to a gene. Looked up from germline, CDR1 is DFQATT and CDR2 is SNEGSKA (reference sequence). CDR3 sequence (DNA): TGCAGTGCTAGGGCTAGCGGGATAGGGACCGGGGAGCTGTTTTTT. It yields the protein CSARASGIGTGELFF.

This clonotype was counted at least ten times. The chain has TRBV20-1 and TRBJ2-7; D may match TRBD1 or TRBD2 (5 bases each). V was clipped by 1 base and J by 0 bases, with 13 bases between them. This CDR3 region has 15 residues. Germline values: CDR1 DFQATT, CDR2 SNEGSKA (reference sequence). As DNA, the CDR3 is TGCAGTGCTAGAGTGTGGTGGGGGAGCTCCTACGAGCAGTACTTC. Translating gives CSARVWWGSSYEQYF.

This clonotype was detected many times. The chain uses TRBV19 and TRBJ2-7; perhaps TRBD2 as D (6 bases). Germline V lookup: CDR1 LNHDA, CDR2 SQIVND (reference sequence). This CDR3 is built from 22 residues. Trimming took off 7 bases at V and 2 bases at J, with 39 bases between the two ends. The CDR3 DNA reads as TGTGCCAGTACTAAAAACCCCAGACGTAGCGGCCGACCATTCACCGAAGCCTACGAGCAGTACTTC. Its translation: CASTKNPRRSGRPFTEAYEQYF.

This clonotype was observed many times. The gene calls are TRBV29-1 and TRBJ2-7, with 13 bases fitting TRBD2. CDR3 length: 15 residues. The junction had 8 bases not matched to a gene; V was cut back by 4 bases and J by 5 bases. CDR1 is SQVTM, CDR2 ANQGSEA, per germline. The CDR3 region is CSVGGRLAGGHEQYF. DNA of the CDR3: TGCAGCGTTGGGGGCCGACTAGCGGGAGGCCACGAGCAGTACTTC.

This clonotype has at least ten counts. The V gene is TRBV6-5, the J gene TRBJ1-1; D gene uncertain. This CDR3 region has 13 residues. Germline V gene sequence: CDR1 MNHEY, CDR2 SVGAGI. V lost 0 bases, J lost 1 base, and 3 bases lay in between. The CDR3 bases are TGTGCCAGCAGTTACTCGGAGAACACTGAAGCTTTCTTT. This codes for CASSYSENTEAFF.

This clonotype was recorded many times. The chain joins TRBV27 to TRBJ2-7; 7 bases fit TRBD2. The germline V gene has CDR1 MNHEY and CDR2 SMNVEV (reference sequence). The CDR3 length is 14 residues. Trimming took 1 base from V and 12 from J; bases not matched to a gene: 12. CDR3: CASSLLGGLGVSYF. As DNA, the CDR3 is TGTGCCAGCAGTTTATTGGGAGGGCTAGGGGTCTCGTACTTC.

The V gene is TRBV3-1, the J gene TRBJ2-2, with 9 bases aligning to TRBD2. The CDR3 is 15 amino acids. After removal of 1 base from V and 7 bases from J, the junction contained 4 bases not matched to a gene. Germline V gives CDR1 LGHDT, CDR2 YNNKEL (reference sequence). CDR3 protein: CASSQVAGVVGELFF. The CDR3 nucleotides read TGTGCCAGCAGCCAAGTAGCGGGAGTTGTCGGGGAGCTGTTTTTT.

This clonotype was seen repeatedly, ten times or more. The chain is built from TRBV7-8 and TRBJ2-5; 7 bases are a match to TRBD2. Germline V gene sequence: CDR1 SGHVS, CDR2 FQNEAQ. V lost 2 bases to trimming and J lost 4 bases; unmatched junction nucleotides: 10. The CDR3 consists of 16 residues. The CDR3 is CASSLSSGTIGETQYF. The DNA for the CDR3 is TGTGCCAGCAGCTTATCCTCCGGGACTATCGGAGAGACCCAGTACTTC.

This clonotype was seen many times. This sequence joins TRBV4-1 and TRBJ1-2; 7 positions match TRBD1. CDR3 length equals 15 residues. Germline CDR1 MGHRA, CDR2 YSYEKL. V shed 2 bases and J 2 bases; nucleotides not matched to a gene: 5. The CDR3 sequence is CASSQPDRRNYGYTF. CDR3 DNA sequence: TGCGCCAGCAGCCAACCGGACAGGAGGAACTATGGCTACACCTTC.

The sample holds many counts of this clonotype. V and J are TRBV12-3 or TRBV12-4 and TRBJ2-5; the match to TRBD2 covers 12 bases. The CDR3 spans 15 residues. The trim removed 7 bases at V and 2 bases at J, leaving 5 bases unmatched. This chain's CDR3 is CASKRTSGTQETQYF. The CDR3, as DNA: TGTGCCAGCAAAAGGACTAGCGGGACTCAAGAGACCCAGTACTTC.